One sample yielded the 29 T cell receptor beta chains listed below, sequenced in a study of response to subunit inactivated influenza vaccine. MiXCR, run by TCRdb on the RT-PCR reads, gives a single entry per CDR3 protein. Of about 780,000 distinct CDR3 sequences listed, around a sixth were seen once; the top ten hold approximately 11%. The input for sequencing was PBMCs from blood, taken 5 days after vaccination. The source is a man between 50 and 59 years old who received an inactivated influenza vaccine.

This clonotype turned up a few times. In nucleotides, the CDR3 is TGTGCCAGCAGCTTATCAACTAGCGGGAGTTACAATGAGCAGTTCTTC. Amino acids: CASSLSTSGSYNEQFF. The J gene is TRBJ2-1, the V gene TRBV11-2, with 11 bases matching TRBD2. CDR1 and CDR2 from the germline V gene are SGHAT and FQNNGV. The ends lost 2 bases at V and 4 bases at J; junction bases unmatched: 4. CDR3 size: 16 residues.

The chain carries TRBV7-9 and TRBJ2-3, with D possibly TRBD1 on 5 matching bases. Trimming removed 6 bases from V and 2 bases from J, with 9 bases in between. The germline CDR1 and CDR2 sequences are SEHNR and FQNEAQ (reference sequence). CDR3 length equals 13 residues. The CDR3 here is CASSYRNTDTQYF. CDR3 bases: TGTGCCAGCAGTTACAGGAACACAGATACGCAGTATTTT.

V is TRBV4-2 and J is TRBJ1-2; possible D gene TRBD1, 5 bases. V was shortened by 1 base and J by 5 bases, with 11 bases between the two germline ends. Germline loops: CDR1 LGHNA, CDR2 YNFKEQ. This CDR3 contains 14 residues. The CDR3 DNA is TGTGCCAGCAGCCAAGTCTCCAGGGAATATGGCTACACCTTC. It translates to CASSQVSREYGYTF.

This clonotype has just a few counts. The chain carries TRBV7-9 and TRBJ2-5, with D unclear. The CDR3 spans 13 residues. The V gene lost 1 base and the J gene lost 5 bases, with 8 bases spanning the gap. Germline values: CDR1 SEHNR, CDR2 FQNEAQ (reference sequence). DNA for the CDR3: TGTGCCAGCAGCTTAGAGGCTCGCGAGACCCAGTACTTC. This translates into CASSLEARETQYF.

V gene TRBV10-3 combines with J gene TRBJ2-7; a possible D gene is TRBD1 (6 bases). V lost 3 bases, J lost 2 bases, and 17 bases lay in between. CDR3 length: 16 residues. Germline CDR1 reads ENHRY; CDR2 reads SYGVKD. The CDR3 nucleotides read TGTGCCATCAGTGACCCCCCCGGGACAAATACCTACGAGCAGTACTTC. Translating it yields CAISDPPGTNTYEQYF.

The rearrangement uses TRBV6-1 and TRBJ2-3, with D perhaps given as TRBD1 or TRBD2 (6 bases each). V lost 3 bases and J lost 3, with 10 bases in between. This CDR3 comprises 14 residues. CDR1 and CDR2 (germline): MNHNS, SASEGT. In DNA form, the CDR3 reads TGTGCCAGCAGTGACCGGGGGCAGACAGATACGCAGTATTTT. It is translated as CASSDRGQTDTQYF.

The gene calls are TRBV11-2 and TRBJ2-7, with 8 bases matching TRBD2. V shed 3 bases and J 5 bases; nucleotides not matched to a gene: 3. This CDR3 has 13 residues. Per the germline V gene, CDR1 is SGHAT and CDR2 is FQNNGV. This chain's CDR3 is CASSLELADEQYF. In DNA form, the CDR3 reads TGTGCCAGCAGCTTGGAACTAGCGGACGAGCAGTACTTC.

This clonotype was observed a few times. The V call is TRBV20-1, the J call TRBJ1-1; 8 bases match TRBD1. The length of the CDR3 is 13 residues. Germline trimming cut 3 bases from V and 8 bases from J; bases unmatched to any gene: 8. In germline, CDR1 is DFQATT, CDR2 SNEGSKA (reference sequence). The CDR3 region has the DNA TGCAGTGCTAGGACCCGTAGACAGGGGGAAGCTTTCTTT. Protein: CSARTRRQGEAFF.

This clonotype was observed a handful of times. This chain links TRBV28 with TRBJ1-5, with D hard to call. V shed 7 bases and J shed 0 bases, with 10 bases lying between them. The CDR3 extends over 14 amino acids. Per germline, CDR1 MDHEN and CDR2 SYDVKM. CDR3 region: CASNEEYSNQPQHF. The CDR3, as DNA: TGTGCCAGCAACGAAGAATATAGCAATCAGCCCCAGCATTTT.

This clonotype was seen more than once but under ten times. The V call is TRBV12-3 or TRBV12-4, the J call TRBJ2-7, with no clear D. The V and J ends lost 8 bases and 2 bases respectively, with 16 bases between them. This CDR3 has 14 amino acids. CDR3: CASAPGPGTYEQYF. The CDR3 coding sequence is TGTGCCAGCGCCCCGGGCCCCGGAACCTACGAGCAGTACTTC.

CDR3 residues: CASSLQGPNEQFF. CDR3 nucleotide sequence: TGTGCCAGCAGCTTACAGGGTCCGAATGAGCAGTTCTTC. This chain uses TRBV11-2 with TRBJ2-1; possibly TRBD1 for D (5 bases). CDR3 size: 13 residues. V shed 2 bases and J shed 7 bases, with 9 bases lying between them. CDR1 and CDR2 from the germline V gene are SGHAT and FQNNGV.

The gene calls are TRBV11-1 and TRBJ2-2; 7 bases match TRBD1. Looked up from germline, CDR1 is SGHAT and CDR2 is FQDESV (reference sequence). J was trimmed by 6 bases and V by 5 bases; bases with no gene match: 6. The CDR3 length is 14 residues. The CDR3 region has the DNA TGTGCCAGCAGCAGACGACAGGGCCCCGGGGAGCTGTTTTTT. Protein product: CASSRRQGPGELFF.

This clonotype has ten or more counts. The V gene is TRBV29-1, the J gene TRBJ2-3; D is unresolved. Trimming cost V 5 bases and J 5 bases, with 8 bases left between them. The germline V gene encodes CDR1 SQVTM and CDR2 ANQGSEA. CDR3 length equals 11 residues. CDR3 nucleotide sequence: TGCAGCGTTCCCCTGGGAGATACGCAGTATTTT. This gives the protein CSVPLGDTQYF.

This clonotype was recorded a few times. This sequence joins TRBV20-1 and TRBJ1-5; 7 positions agree with TRBD1. With V trimmed by 2 bases and J by 4 bases, 5 bases remained unmatched. Germline assignment: CDR1 DFQATT and CDR2 SNEGSKA (reference sequence). The CDR3 sequence is 14 residues long. CDR3 amino acids: CSARMGQTNQPQHF. DNA for the CDR3: TGCAGTGCTAGAATGGGACAGACAAATCAGCCCCAGCATTTT.

The rearrangement links TRBV11-1 to TRBJ2-7, with 10 bases matching TRBD2. The V and J ends lost 5 bases and 4 bases, in that order; junction bases with no gene match: 8. This CDR3 contains 15 residues. From germline, CDR1 is SGHAT and CDR2 FQDESV (reference sequence). The CDR3 protein is CASSRWTGLAYEQYF. In DNA, the CDR3 is TGTGCCAGCAGCCGATGGACGGGACTAGCGTACGAGCAGTACTTC.

Turning to this clonotype: This clone may be a read error of a much larger clone one base away. This sequence joins TRBV6-2 or TRBV6-3 and TRBJ2-1; D is unresolved. The germline V gene encodes CDR1 MNHEY and CDR2 SVGEGT. This CDR3 has 11 amino acids. The germline V and J ends were trimmed by 6 bases and 6 bases, with 6 bases remaining between them. The chain's CDR3 is CASSHRNEQFF. The CDR3 DNA follows: TGTGCCAGCAGCCATCGCAATGAGCAGTTCTTC.

The chain has TRBV7-9 and TRBJ1-4; D is uncertain. The V end was cut by 5 bases, the J end by 0 bases, with 7 bases between. Germline CDR1 reads SEHNR; CDR2 reads FQNEAQ (reference sequence). The CDR3 runs 14 residues. This CDR3 is CASSAETTNEKLFF. DNA for the CDR3: TGTGCCAGCAGCGCGGAGACAACTAATGAAAAACTGTTTTTT.

The table lists this clonotype with a few counts. The chain joins TRBV28 to TRBJ2-2; 14 bases fit TRBD2. This CDR3 contains 18 residues. CDR1 MDHEN and CDR2 SYDVKM come from the germline V gene. Trimming took 3 bases from V and 4 from J; bases not matched to a gene: 7. The CDR3 is CASSLSGTSGSSTGELFF. The CDR3 DNA sequence: TGTGCCAGCAGTTTGTCCGGGACTAGCGGGAGCAGCACCGGGGAGCTGTTTTTT.

This clonotype was seen a few times. The chain recombines TRBV20-1 with TRBJ2-5; 7 nucleotides match TRBD2. The germline gives CDR1 DFQATT, CDR2 SNEGSKA (reference sequence). The CDR3 is 13 amino acids. V lost 3 bases, J lost 2 bases, and 3 bases stayed unmatched. The CDR3 DNA reads TGCAGTGCTAGGGCTAGCGGTCAAGAGACCCAGTACTTC. Its translation: CSARASGQETQYF.

This clonotype was seen a few times. V usage is TRBV7-6 and J usage is TRBJ2-1, with D tentatively TRBD1 or TRBD2 (5 bases each). CDR1 is SGHVS, CDR2 FNYEAQ, per germline. The CDR3 length is 13 residues. Trimming left V 5 bases short and J 8 bases short, with 13 bases between. The CDR3 sequence: CASSPERGDEQFF. The CDR3 region has the DNA TGTGCCAGCAGCCCCGAGAGGGGCGATGAGCAGTTCTTC.

This clonotype came up a few times. The CDR3 region is CSARDYLVGHETQYF. In nucleotides, the CDR3 is TGCAGTGCTAGAGACTACCTTGTGGGACACGAGACCCAGTACTTC. This chain links TRBV20-1 with TRBJ2-5; possible D gene TRBD1, 6 bases. This CDR3 has 15 residues. Trimming took 0 bases from V and 5 from J, leaving 16 bases between them. Germline V gives CDR1 DFQATT, CDR2 SNEGSKA (reference sequence).

This clonotype was observed a single time. The chain recombines TRBV30 with TRBJ2-3; D is ambiguous. This CDR3 region has 12 residues. Germline V gene sequence: CDR1 GTSNPN, CDR2 SVGIG (reference sequence). V was pared by 2 bases and J by 4 bases, with 7 bases between. CDR3 DNA: TGTGCCTGGAGTCCAAGGGCAGATACGCAGTATTTT. It is translated as CAWSPRADTQYF.

The chain has TRBV3-1 and TRBJ2-7; TRBD2 matches at 9 bases. The trim removed 0 bases at V and 3 bases at J, leaving 6 bases unmatched. This CDR3 has 16 amino acids. Germline values: CDR1 LGHDT, CDR2 YNNKEL (reference sequence). The CDR3 DNA reads as TGTGCCAGCAGCCAAGATGGGCTAGCGGGACACTACGAGCAGTACTTC. It is translated as CASSQDGLAGHYEQYF.

This clonotype was recorded many times. The rearrangement joins TRBV5-1 to TRBJ1-1; D not resolved. In germline, CDR1 is SGHRS, CDR2 YFSETQ. Trimming took off 1 base at V and 0 bases at J, with 7 bases between the two ends. The CDR3 loop spans 14 amino acids. The CDR3: CASSLRALNTEAFF. CDR3 bases: TGCGCCAGCAGCTTGCGGGCCTTGAACACTGAAGCTTTCTTT.

V is TRBV7-9 and J is TRBJ2-2; D remains ambiguous. CDR3 length: 12 residues. CDR1 is SEHNR and CDR2 is FQNEAQ in the germline V gene (reference sequence). Deletions cut 1 base from V and 10 bases from J, with 7 bases between. CDR3 region: CASSLEGLELFF. CDR3 sequence (DNA): TGTGCCAGCAGCTTAGAAGGGTTGGAGCTGTTTTTT.

This clonotype was seen a few times. In DNA, the CDR3 is TGTGCCAGCAGCTATTCCGGGACAGGGGGACGTGGGACCCAGTACTTC. As protein: CASSYSGTGGRGTQYF. The chain employs TRBV7-9 and TRBJ2-5, with 11 bases matching TRBD1. The V segment lost 4 bases and the J segment 7 bases; nucleotides outside the gene matches: 11. The germline V gene encodes CDR1 SEHNR and CDR2 FQNEAQ (reference sequence). The CDR3 totals 16 residues.

In this sample, this clonotype turned up a few times. The genes are TRBV7-6 and TRBJ2-1; D remains ambiguous. Germline V gene data show CDR1 as SGHVS and CDR2 as FNYEAQ. CDR3 size: 15 residues. V lost 5 bases to trimming and J lost 0 bases, with 11 bases between them. The CDR3 protein is CASSIFRDSYNEQFF. CDR3 nucleotide sequence: TGTGCCAGCAGCATATTTAGAGACTCCTACAATGAGCAGTTCTTC.

The sample holds a few counts of this clonotype. The V call is TRBV6-2 or TRBV6-3, the J call TRBJ2-7; perhaps TRBD1 as D (5 bases). The CDR3 covers 14 residues. Trimming shortened V by 7 bases and J by 2 bases, and 15 bases separated the two germline ends. The V gene's germline CDR1 is MNHEY and CDR2 SVGEGT. The CDR3 loop is CASTTIPRAYEQYF. Written as DNA, the CDR3 is TGTGCCAGCACCACTATACCCAGGGCCTACGAGCAGTACTTC.

The J gene is TRBJ2-3, the V gene TRBV3-1; 7 bases map to TRBD2. The CDR3 sequence is 17 residues long. The J segment lost 6 bases and the V segment lost 1 base, leaving 13 bases of the junction unmatched. Germline-derived CDR1 and CDR2 are LGHDT and YNNKEL (reference sequence). CDR3 nucleotide sequence: TGTGCCAGCAGCCAAGGAACACTAGCGCCCTGGATGGATACGCAGTATTTT. It encodes CASSQGTLAPWMDTQYF.